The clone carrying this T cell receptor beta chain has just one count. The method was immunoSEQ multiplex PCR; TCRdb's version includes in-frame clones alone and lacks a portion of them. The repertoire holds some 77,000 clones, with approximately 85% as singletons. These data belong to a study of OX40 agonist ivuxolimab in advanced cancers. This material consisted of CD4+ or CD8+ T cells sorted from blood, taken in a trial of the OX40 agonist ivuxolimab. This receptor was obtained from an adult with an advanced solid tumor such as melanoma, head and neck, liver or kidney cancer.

CDR3 in DNA: TGTGCCAGCAGTTCCCCTCTTACAGGGGACGGCTACACCTTC. Protein product: CASSSPLTGDGYTF. This sequence joins TRBV6-5 and TRBJ1-2, with TRBD1 matching 7 bases. The V and J ends lost 4 bases and 8 bases, in that order; junction bases with no gene match: 10. Germline V gene sequence: CDR1 MNHEY, CDR2 SVGAGI. There are 14 residues in the CDR3.